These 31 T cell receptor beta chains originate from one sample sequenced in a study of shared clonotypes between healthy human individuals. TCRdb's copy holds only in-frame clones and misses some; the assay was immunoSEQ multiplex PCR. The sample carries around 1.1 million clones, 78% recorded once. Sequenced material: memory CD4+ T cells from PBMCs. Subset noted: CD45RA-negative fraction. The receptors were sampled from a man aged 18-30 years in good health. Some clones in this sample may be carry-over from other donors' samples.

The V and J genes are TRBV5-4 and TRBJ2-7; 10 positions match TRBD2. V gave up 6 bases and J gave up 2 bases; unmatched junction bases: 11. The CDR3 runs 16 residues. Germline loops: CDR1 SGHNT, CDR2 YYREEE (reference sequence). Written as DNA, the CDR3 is TGTGCCAGCACCTCGGGGGGACTAGCGCAAGCCTACGAGCAGTACTTC. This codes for CASTSGGLAQAYEQYF. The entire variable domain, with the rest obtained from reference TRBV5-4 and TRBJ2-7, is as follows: ETGVTQSPTHLIKTRGQQVTLRCSSQSGHNTVSWYQQALGQGPQFIFQYYREEENGRGNFPPRFSGLQFPNYSSELNVNALELDDSALYLCASTSGGLAQAYEQYFGPGTRLTVT.

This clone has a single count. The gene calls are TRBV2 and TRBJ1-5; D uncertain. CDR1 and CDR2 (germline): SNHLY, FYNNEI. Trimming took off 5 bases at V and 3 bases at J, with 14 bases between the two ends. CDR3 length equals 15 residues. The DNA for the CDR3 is TGTGCCAGCAGTTTCAAAAGCGGTCCCAATCAGCCCCAGCATTTT. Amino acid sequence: CASSFKSGPNQPQHF.

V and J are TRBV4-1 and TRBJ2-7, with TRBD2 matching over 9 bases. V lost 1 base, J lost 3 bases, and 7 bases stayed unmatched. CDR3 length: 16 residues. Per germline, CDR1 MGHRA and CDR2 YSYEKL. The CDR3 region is CASSQGLGAGGYEQYF. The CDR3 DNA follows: TGCGCCAGCAGCCAAGGCCTGGGAGCGGGAGGCTACGAGCAGTACTTC.

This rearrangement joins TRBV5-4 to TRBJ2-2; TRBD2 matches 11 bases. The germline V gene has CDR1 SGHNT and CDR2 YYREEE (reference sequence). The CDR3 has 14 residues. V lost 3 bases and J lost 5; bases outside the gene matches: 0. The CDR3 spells CASSWTSGTGELFF. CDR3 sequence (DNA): TGTGCCAGCAGCTGGACTAGCGGGACCGGGGAGCTGTTTTTT.

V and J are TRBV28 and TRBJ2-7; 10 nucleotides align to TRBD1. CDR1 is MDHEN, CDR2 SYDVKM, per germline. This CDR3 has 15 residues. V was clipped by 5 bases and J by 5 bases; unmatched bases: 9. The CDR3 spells CASSIRQGAMHEQYF. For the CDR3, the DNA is TGTGCCAGCAGTATCCGACAGGGGGCGATGCACGAGCAGTACTTC. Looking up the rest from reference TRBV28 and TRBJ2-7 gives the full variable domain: DVKVTQSSRYLVKRTGEKVFLECVQDMDHENMFWYRQDPGLGLRLIYFSYDVKMKEKGDIPEGYSVSREKKERFSLILESASTNQTSMYLCASSIRQGAMHEQYFGPGTRLTVT.

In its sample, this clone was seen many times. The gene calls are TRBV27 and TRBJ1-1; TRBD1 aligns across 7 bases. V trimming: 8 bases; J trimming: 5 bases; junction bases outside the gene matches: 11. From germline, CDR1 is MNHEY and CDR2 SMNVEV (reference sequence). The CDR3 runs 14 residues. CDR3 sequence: CASGQRQGETEAFF. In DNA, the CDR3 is TGTGCCAGCGGACAGAGACAGGGTGAAACTGAAGCTTTCTTT.

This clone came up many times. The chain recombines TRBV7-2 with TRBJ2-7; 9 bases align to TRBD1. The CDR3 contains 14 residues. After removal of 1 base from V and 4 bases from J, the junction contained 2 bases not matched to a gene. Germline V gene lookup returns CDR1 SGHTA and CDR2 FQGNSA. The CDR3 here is CASSLDGTGYEQYF. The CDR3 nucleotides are TGTGCCAGCAGCTTAGATGGGACAGGGTACGAGCAGTACTTC.

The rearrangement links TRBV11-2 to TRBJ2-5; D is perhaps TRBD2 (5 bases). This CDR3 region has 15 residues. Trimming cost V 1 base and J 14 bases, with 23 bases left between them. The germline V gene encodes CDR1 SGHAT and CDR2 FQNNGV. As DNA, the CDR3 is TGTGCCAGCAGCTTAGGAGCGCAGACGACGGGATACCTCTACTTC. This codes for CASSLGAQTTGYLYF.

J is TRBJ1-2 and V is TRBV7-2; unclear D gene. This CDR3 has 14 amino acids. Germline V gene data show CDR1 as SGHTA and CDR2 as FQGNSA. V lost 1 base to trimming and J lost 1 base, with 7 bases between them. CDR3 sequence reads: CASSLGTNNYGYTF. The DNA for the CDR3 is TGTGCCAGCAGCTTAGGTACGAATAACTATGGCTACACCTTC.

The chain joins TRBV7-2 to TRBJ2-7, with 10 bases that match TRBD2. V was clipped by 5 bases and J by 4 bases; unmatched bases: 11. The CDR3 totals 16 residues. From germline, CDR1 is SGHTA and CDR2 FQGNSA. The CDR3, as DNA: TGTGCCAGCAGCCCCTGGACTAGCGGTACGGCATACGAGCAGTACTTC. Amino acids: CASSPWTSGTAYEQYF.

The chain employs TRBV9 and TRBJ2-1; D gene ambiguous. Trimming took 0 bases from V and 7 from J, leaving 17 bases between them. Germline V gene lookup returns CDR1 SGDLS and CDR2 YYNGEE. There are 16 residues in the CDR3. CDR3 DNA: TGTGCCAGCAGCGTAGAGGTCGCGACGTGGGATAATGAGCAGTTCTTC. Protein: CASSVEVATWDNEQFF.

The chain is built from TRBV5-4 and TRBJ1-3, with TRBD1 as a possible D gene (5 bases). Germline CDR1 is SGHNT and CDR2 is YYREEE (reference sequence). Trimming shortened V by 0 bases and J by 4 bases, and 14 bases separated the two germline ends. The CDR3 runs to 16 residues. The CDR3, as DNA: TGTGCCAGCAGCTTGGGCTCGACAGTTTTCGGAAACACCATATATTTT. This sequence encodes CASSLGSTVFGNTIYF.

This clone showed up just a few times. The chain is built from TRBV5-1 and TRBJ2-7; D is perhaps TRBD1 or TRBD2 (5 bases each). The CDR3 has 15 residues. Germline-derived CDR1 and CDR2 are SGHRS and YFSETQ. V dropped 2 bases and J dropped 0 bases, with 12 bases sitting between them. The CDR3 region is CASSLGPGGSYEQYF. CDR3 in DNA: TGCGCCAGCAGCTTAGGCCCTGGGGGCTCCTACGAGCAGTACTTC.

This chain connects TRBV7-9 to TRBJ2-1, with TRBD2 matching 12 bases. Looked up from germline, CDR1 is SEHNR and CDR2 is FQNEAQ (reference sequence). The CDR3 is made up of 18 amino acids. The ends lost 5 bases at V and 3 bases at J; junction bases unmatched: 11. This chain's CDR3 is CASSPPPSGRENYNEQFF. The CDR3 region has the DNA TGTGCCAGCAGCCCACCTCCTAGCGGGAGGGAAAACTACAATGAGCAGTTCTTC.

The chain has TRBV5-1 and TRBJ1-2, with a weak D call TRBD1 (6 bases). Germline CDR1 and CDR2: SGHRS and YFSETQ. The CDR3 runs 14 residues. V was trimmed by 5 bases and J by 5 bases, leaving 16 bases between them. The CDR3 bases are TGCGCCAGCAGGATTGGGGGGCGGGAGTATGGCTACACCTTC. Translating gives CASRIGGREYGYTF.

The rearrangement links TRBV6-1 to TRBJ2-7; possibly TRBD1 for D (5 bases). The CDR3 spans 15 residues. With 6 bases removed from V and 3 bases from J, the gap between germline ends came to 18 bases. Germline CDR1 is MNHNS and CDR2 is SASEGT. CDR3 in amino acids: CASRRLGHPDYEQYF. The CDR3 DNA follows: TGTGCCAGCAGACGCTTGGGGCACCCCGACTACGAGCAGTACTTC.

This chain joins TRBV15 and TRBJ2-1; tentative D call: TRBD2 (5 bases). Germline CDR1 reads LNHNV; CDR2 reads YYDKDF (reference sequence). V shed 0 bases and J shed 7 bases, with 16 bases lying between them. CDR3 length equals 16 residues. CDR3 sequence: CATSRDRTLPANEQFF. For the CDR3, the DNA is TGTGCCACCAGCAGAGATAGGACTCTACCGGCTAATGAGCAGTTCTTC.

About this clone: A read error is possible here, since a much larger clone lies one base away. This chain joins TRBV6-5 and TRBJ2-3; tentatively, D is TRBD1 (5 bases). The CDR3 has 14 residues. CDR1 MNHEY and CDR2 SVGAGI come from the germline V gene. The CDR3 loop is CACSYSRETDTQYF. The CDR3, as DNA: TGTGCCTGCAGTTACTCCAGGGAAACGGATACGCAGTATTTT.

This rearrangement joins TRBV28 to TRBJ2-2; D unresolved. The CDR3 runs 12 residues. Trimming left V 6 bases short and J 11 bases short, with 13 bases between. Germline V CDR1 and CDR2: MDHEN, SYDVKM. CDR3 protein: CASRATSLELFF. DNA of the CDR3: TGTGCCAGCAGGGCGACCTCCCTCGAGCTGTTTTTT.

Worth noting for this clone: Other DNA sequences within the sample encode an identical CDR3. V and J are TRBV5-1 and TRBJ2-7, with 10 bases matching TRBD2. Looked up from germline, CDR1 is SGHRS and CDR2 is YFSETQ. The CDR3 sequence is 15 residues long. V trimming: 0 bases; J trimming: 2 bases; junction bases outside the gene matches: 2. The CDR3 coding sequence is TGCGCCAGCAGCTTGGGAGCGGGAGGGCCCTACGAGCAGTACTTC. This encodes CASSLGAGGPYEQYF.

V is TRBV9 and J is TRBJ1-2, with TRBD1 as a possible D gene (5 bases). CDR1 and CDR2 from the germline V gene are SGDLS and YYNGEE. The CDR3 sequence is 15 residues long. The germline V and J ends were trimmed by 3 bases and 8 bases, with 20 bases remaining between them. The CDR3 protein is CASSEYWGPGFGYTF. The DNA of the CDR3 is TGTGCCAGCAGCGAGTACTGGGGACCGGGTTTCGGCTACACCTTC.

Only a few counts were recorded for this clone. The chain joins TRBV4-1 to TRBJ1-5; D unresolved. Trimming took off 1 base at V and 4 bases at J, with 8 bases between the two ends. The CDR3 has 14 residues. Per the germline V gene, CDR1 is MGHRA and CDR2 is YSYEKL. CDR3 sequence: CASSQGVRNQPQHF. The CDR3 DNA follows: TGCGCCAGCAGCCAAGGAGTCCGAAATCAGCCCCAGCATTTT.

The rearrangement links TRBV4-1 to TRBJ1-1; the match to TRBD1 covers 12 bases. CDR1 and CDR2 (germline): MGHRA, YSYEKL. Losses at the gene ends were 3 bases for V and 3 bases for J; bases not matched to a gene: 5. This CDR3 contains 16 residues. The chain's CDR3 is CASSQGQGAGYTEAFF. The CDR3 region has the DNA TGCGCCAGCAGCCAGGGACAGGGGGCCGGGTACACTGAAGCTTTCTTT.

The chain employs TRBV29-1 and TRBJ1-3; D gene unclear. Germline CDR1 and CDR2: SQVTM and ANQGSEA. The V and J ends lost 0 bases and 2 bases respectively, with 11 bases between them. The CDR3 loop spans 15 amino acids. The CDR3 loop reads CSVEDQEGAGNTIYF. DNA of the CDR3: TGCAGCGTTGAAGATCAGGAGGGAGCTGGAAACACCATATATTTT.

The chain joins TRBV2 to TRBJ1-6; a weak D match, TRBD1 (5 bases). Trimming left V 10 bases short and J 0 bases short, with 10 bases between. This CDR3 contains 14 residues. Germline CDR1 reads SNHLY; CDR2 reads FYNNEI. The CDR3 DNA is TGTGCCAAGGGGCAGAGCTCCTATAATTCACCCCTCCACTTT. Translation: CAKGQSSYNSPLHF. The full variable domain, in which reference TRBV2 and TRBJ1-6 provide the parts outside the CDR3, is EPEVTQTPSHQVTQMGQEVILRCVPISNHLYFYWYRQILGQKVEFLVSFYNNEISEKSEIFDDQFSVERPDGSNFTLKIRSTKLEDSAMYFCAKGQSSYNSPLHFGNGTRLTVT.

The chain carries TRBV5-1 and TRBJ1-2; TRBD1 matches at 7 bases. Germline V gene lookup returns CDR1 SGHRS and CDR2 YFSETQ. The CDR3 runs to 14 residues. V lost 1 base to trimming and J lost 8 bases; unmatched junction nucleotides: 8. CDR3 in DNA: TGCGCCAGCAGCTTGATAACAGGGGCCGGCGGCTACACCTTC. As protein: CASSLITGAGGYTF.

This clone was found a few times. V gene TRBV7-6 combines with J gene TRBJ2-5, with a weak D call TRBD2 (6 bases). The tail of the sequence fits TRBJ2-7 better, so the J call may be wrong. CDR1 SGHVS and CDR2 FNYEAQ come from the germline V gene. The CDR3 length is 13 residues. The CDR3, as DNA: TGTGCCAGCAGCTTCGGGGGAGCGTACGAGCAGTACTTC. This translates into CASSFGGAYEQYF.

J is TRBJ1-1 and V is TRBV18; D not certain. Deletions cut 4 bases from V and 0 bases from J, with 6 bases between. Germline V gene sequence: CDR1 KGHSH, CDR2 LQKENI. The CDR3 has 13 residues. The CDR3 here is CASSLVVNTEAFF. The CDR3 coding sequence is TGTGCCAGCTCACTCGTAGTGAACACTGAAGCTTTCTTT.

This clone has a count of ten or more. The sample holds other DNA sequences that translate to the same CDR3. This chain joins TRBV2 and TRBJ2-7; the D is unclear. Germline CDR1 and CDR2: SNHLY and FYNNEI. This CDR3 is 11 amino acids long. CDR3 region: CVCSSSYEQYF. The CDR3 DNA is TGTGTCTGTTCTAGCTCCTACGAGCAGTACTTC.

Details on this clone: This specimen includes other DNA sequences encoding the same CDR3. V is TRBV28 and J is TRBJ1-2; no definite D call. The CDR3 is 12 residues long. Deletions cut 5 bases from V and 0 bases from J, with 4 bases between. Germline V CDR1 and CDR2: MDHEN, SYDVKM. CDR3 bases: TGTGCCAGCAGTCCCGCTAACTATGGCTACACCTTC. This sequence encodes CASSPANYGYTF.

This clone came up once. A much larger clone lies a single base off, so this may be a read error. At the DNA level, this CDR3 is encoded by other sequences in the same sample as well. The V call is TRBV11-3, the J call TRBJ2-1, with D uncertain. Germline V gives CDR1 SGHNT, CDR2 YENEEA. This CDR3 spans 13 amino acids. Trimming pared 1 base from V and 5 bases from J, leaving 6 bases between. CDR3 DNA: TGTGCCAGCAGCTTAGGGCAGAACAATGAGCAGTTCTTC. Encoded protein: CASSLGQNNEQFF.